This T cell receptor (beta chain) derives from a study of regulatory T cells in long-lasting Graves disease listed by TCRdb under 2021. About the investigation overall: In the newly diagnosed Graves' disease group, patients had been taking antithyroid drugs for less than 3 months. This study used TCR sequencing and RNA sequencing of peripheral blood to compare persistent Graves' disease patients against newly diagnosed Graves' disease patients. The study took place in China and was registered as a clinical trial. TCR sequencing covered around 13 persistent and roughly 20 newly diagnosed Graves' disease patients, 33 samples in total.

The library was obtained by multiplex PCR. This sample was sequenced with an Illumina HiSeq 4000. TCR beta libraries were built with iRepertoire HTBI primers and Arm-PCR amplification of CDR3 regions. Gel purification was performed on PCR products prior to sequencing. Regarding the original processing steps: Gene usage analysis of CDR3 amino acid clonotypes used the 60 to 80 TRBV and 12 to 15 TRBJ segments found across samples. Filtered high-quality paired reads were merged into contigs using COPE and FqMerger. Contigs were aligned with BLAST to IMGT TRBV, TRBD and TRBJ reference genes, and CDR3 was defined per IMGT. Clonotypes above 0.1% frequency were classified as highly expanded clones. Shannon entropy served as the measure of repertoire diversity, while the Gini coefficient captured V-J evenness. Public clonotypes were defined as clonotypes shared by more than one individual. TCRdb reprocessed the public reads (quality trimming at Q25 with fastp, clone calling with MiXCR) and kept in-frame beta chains. Records with the same CDR3 protein are collapsed into one entry carrying the most frequent genes and DNA. For this entry, the V and J calls and clone size follow TCRdb and not the study's own pipeline. A total of 350,000 to 500,000 distinct CDR3 sequences appear in this sample, approximately 16% of them only once. Roughly a tenth of the sample is taken by the ten largest.

This clonotype showed up just a few times. Its antigen target is currently unknown. This may be a read error, as it is one base from a much larger clone. The time point label for this specimen denotes: newly diagnosed GD, antithyroid drugs for less than 3 months. RNA was extracted from PBMCs in TRIzol for both TCR sequencing and RNA sequencing. Graves' disease was diagnosed according to American Thyroid Association guidelines. The patients came from an endocrinology department in Xi'an, China. From each patient, about 9.7 milliliters of peripheral blood was collected into an EDTA anticoagulant tube. Ficoll Paque Plus density gradient separation was used to isolate PBMCs, and no further T cell sorting was done. RNA quality was checked with an Agilent 2100 Bioanalyzer and agarose gel, and concentration with a NanoDrop 2000. Findings and caveats that apply to the study as a whole: Persistent disease showed preferential use of TRBV28, TRBJ1-2 and TRBJ2-5, whereas newly diagnosed disease favored TRBV20-1 and TRBJ2-1. The small sample size was acknowledged by the authors as a limitation that may reduce accuracy. Sequencing and analysis were limited to the TCR beta chain. Lower TCR Shannon entropy and fewer highly expanded clones were observed in persistent Graves' disease patients than in newly diagnosed patients, which suggested clonal expansion. Only peripheral blood was studied, because thyroid tissue, the primary lesion, was inaccessible. Patients with persistent disease shared more public clonotypes (about 3,000) than newly diagnosed patients did (approximately 1,000).

From cysteine to phenylalanine, the CDR3 is 14 amino acids long. The CDR3 DNA has 42 bases and is translated from base 1. Based on the germline V gene, the CDR1 and CDR2 sequences are KGHSH and LQKENI. This sample also belongs to another study, concerning T cells in Graves' hyperthyroidism and ophthalmopathy. Reported in the second study: Stable Graves' hyperthyroidism was defined as no progression to ophthalmopathy during 18 months of follow-up. Hyperthyroidism patients were newly diagnosed, had a disease duration of under 2 months, and were aged 18 to 65 years. The study excluded patients with uncontrolled infections, other autoimmune diseases, pregnancy or lactation. Diagnoses were established on the basis of clinical symptoms, serum thyroxine and TRAb, thyroid ultrasound, and orbital computed tomography. A first-round RT-PCR of the TCR CDR3 used the HTBI primer set with the Qiagen OneStep RT-PCR kit. Blood samples also contained most of the expanded thyroid clonotypes (frequency above 0.001), which suggests that blood repertoires may reflect thyroid immune responses. A model built on a 13 V-J signature distinguished ophthalmopathy from stable hyperthyroidism, reaching about 89% sensitivity and under 84% specificity in cross-validation and 80%/75% in testing. In validation, the model predicted progression to ophthalmopathy with just under 71% sensitivity and 72% to 85% specificity, a median of around six months before onset. A discovery cohort of about a hundred patients, about 40 with Graves' ophthalmopathy and approximately 57 with stable Graves' hyperthyroidism, was used to find distinguishing TCR V-J signatures. Prospective prediction of ophthalmopathy was tested in an independent validation cohort of 18 to 20 hyperthyroidism patients and around 16 patients who later progressed to ophthalmopathy. For training and testing, the approximately 92 patients in the discovery cohort were randomly divided in a 7:3 ratio. In addition, the study compared T-cell repertoires in thyroid tissue and in blood from a handful of Graves' hyperthyroidism patients. After blood sampling, hyperthyroidism patients were treated with methimazole at a starting dose of 30 mg daily, and ophthalmopathy patients were treated with high-dose intravenous methylprednisolone. Libraries were constructed in a second round of multiplex PCR, after which size selection and purification were performed. Sequencing of the libraries was done on an Illumina HiSeq2000 using paired-end 100 bp reads. SOAPnuke was used to process the raw data, throwing out any read that contained adapters or uncalled bases, had a mean Phred below 15, or lacked an exact constant-primer or identifier match. High-quality paired reads were merged using COPE v1.2.5, and each unique nucleotide sequence was defined as a clonotype. Clonotypes were aligned to IMGT TRBV, TRBD and TRBJ reference segments using MiTCR v1.1. Only V-J combinations with frequency above 0.0001, covering approximately 99% of repertoires, were analysed. The TCS score was defined as F50 (clonal expansion) divided by E x V (chaos), with BLOSUM62-based TCRdist calculated between CDR3 peptides within each V-J. Welch's t-statistics and random forest reduced some 510 V-J features to some 14, which were used in a naive Bayes classifier (R e1071). Sample size was not statistically predetermined, and investigators were not blinded to group allocation. TCR Vbeta CDR3 sequencing of some 140 peripheral blood samples (over 40 ophthalmopathy, some 75 hyperthyroidism and approximately 17 progressor patients) is reported in the paper.

The sequences come from peripheral blood mononuclear cells (PBMCs), collected at new diagnosis, from a patient treated with antithyroid drugs. Recombination connected TRBV18 to TRBJ2-1; TRBD1 is perhaps the D gene, given 6 matching bases. The sequence was obtained from a woman under 40 with Graves disease. Donor details come from another sample of the same person, matched by shared clones. The CDR3 has the sequence CASSPRGSCNEQFF. The nucleotide sequence reads TGTGCCAGCTCCCCCAGGGGCTCCTGCAATGAGCAGTTCTTC.